This is a list of T cell receptor beta chains from one sample in a study of OX40 agonist ivuxolimab in advanced cancers. Profiling relied on immunoSEQ multiplex PCR, and the TCRdb table lists in-frame clones only, not all of them. The sample shows tens of thousands of clones, 86% of them seen only once. Source: CD4+ or CD8+ T cells sorted from blood, taken in a trial of the OX40 agonist ivuxolimab. The receptors stem from an adult with an advanced solid tumor such as melanoma, head and neck, liver or kidney cancer. Each CDR3 is given with its conserved first and last residue. The D gene is left open where the match is weak. Clone size appears in some rows only: once, few, many, or a class for an expanded clone.

v_gene	j_gene	abundance	d_gene	CDR3nt	CDR3aa
TRBV7-9	TRBJ2-7	NA	NA	TGTGCCAGCAGCCCTGGAGGGGACGGAGCCTACGAGCAGTACTTC	CASSPGGDGAYEQYF
TRBV2	TRBJ2-1	NA	TRBD2	TGTGCCAGCAGTGAATCTCTCGGGAGGGTTTACAATGAGCAGTTCTTC	CASSESLGRVYNEQFF
TRBV4-2	TRBJ2-3	NA	TRBD2	TGTGCCAGCAGCCCCGGGACTAGCGGGATGGTTGATACGCAGTATTTT	CASSPGTSGMVDTQYF
TRBV18	TRBJ1-1	NA	NA	TGTGCCAGCTCACCAGGCGTCGGTAGGGACACTGAAGCTTTCTTT	CASSPGVGRDTEAFF
TRBV6-5	TRBJ2-3	NA	NA	TGTGCCAGCAGCCTTTTGGGGCCCACAGATACGCAGTATTTT	CASSLLGPTDTQYF
TRBV19	TRBJ2-7	NA	NA	TGTGCCAGTAAGCCCCGGGGGTCCTACGAGCAGTACTTC	CASKPRGSYEQYF
TRBV6-1	TRBJ1-1	NA	NA	TGTGCCAGCAACAAGTACGGATTGGGGAACACTGAAGCTTTCTTT	CASNKYGLGNTEAFF
TRBV5-4	TRBJ1-2	NA	NA	TGTGCCAGCAGCTTGCCCCAGGGGCGCCCCCCCGATGGCTACACCTTC	CASSLPQGRPPDGYTF
TRBV7-9	TRBJ1-6	once	TRBD1	TGTGCCAGCAGCCAAGGGACAGGGGCGGATAATTCACCCCTCCACTTT	CASSQGTGADNSPLHF
TRBV6-1	TRBJ1-2	NA	NA	TGTGCCAGCAGTGAAACGGTTCGGCTCTATGGCTACACCTTC	CASSETVRLYGYTF
TRBV20-1	TRBJ2-7	NA	TRBD1	TGCAGTGCTAGAGGGGACAGGGAGCAGTACTTC	CSARGDREQYF
TRBV27	TRBJ1-6	NA	NA	TGTGCCAGCAGTTTACCAGGGTCAAATTCACCCCTCCACTTT	CASSLPGSNSPLHF
TRBV7-2	TRBJ2-1	NA	TRBD2	TGTGCCAGCAGCCGTAGCGGGGGGGCCGGCAATGAGCAGTTCTTC	CASSRSGGAGNEQFF
TRBV19	TRBJ1-6	NA	NA	TGTGCCAGTAGTATGGGGGCAGGGGATATCGTACCCCTCCACTTT	CASSMGAGDIVPLHF
TRBV2	TRBJ1-1	once	TRBD1	TGTGCCAGCAGCGGGACAGTGAACACTGAAGCTTTCTTT	CASSGTVNTEAFF
TRBV13	TRBJ2-7	NA	NA	TGTGCCAGCAGCTTAGGCAGGTCAGGCTACGAGCAGTACTTC	CASSLGRSGYEQYF
TRBV10-1	TRBJ1-4	NA	NA	TGCGCCAGCAGTGATTACAGGGTCGGTCAGGAAGGTGAAAAACTGTTTTTT	CASSDYRVGQEGEKLFF
TRBV6-5	TRBJ1-2	NA	NA	TGTGCCAGCAGCTCCGCAGGACAGTTCTATGGCTACACCTTC	CASSSAGQFYGYTF
TRBV9	TRBJ1-4	NA	NA	TGTGCCAGCAGCCGAAAACAGGGCCGTTACGAAAAACTGTTTTTT	CASSRKQGRYEKLFF
TRBV5-3	TRBJ2-1	NA	NA	TGTGCCAGAAGCTTGGGAACAGGGAGGTACTCCTACAATGAGCAGTTCTTC	CARSLGTGRYSYNEQFF
TRBV9	TRBJ2-5	NA	NA	TGTGCCAGCAGCCCAGGGACGTGGGGGACCCAGTACTTC	CASSPGTWGTQYF
TRBV6-5	TRBJ2-7	NA	TRBD2	TGTGCCAGCAGCAGACTAGCGGGAACCTCCTACGAGCAGTACTTC	CASSRLAGTSYEQYF
TRBV6-1	TRBJ1-2	NA	NA	TGTGCCAGCAGTGAAGCGCTTCAGGGCACCTATGGCTACACCTTC	CASSEALQGTYGYTF
TRBV7-2	TRBJ1-4	NA	TRBD1	TGTGCCAGCAGCCAGCTGACAGGGGGCAAGGAAAAACTGTTTTTT	CASSQLTGGKEKLFF
TRBV27	TRBJ1-4	NA	NA	TGTGCCAGCAGTTCAGGCCCGGTTGTTGAAAAACTGTTTTTT	CASSSGPVVEKLFF
TRBV29-1	TRBJ1-1	few	NA	TGCAGCGTGTCAGGGGTTTCAATGAACACTGAAGCTTTCTTT	CSVSGVSMNTEAFF
TRBV9	TRBJ1-1	few	NA	TGTGCCAGCAGCTTCCAAGACCGGAACACTGAAGCTTTCTTT	CASSFQDRNTEAFF
TRBV9	TRBJ2-7	NA	TRBD2	TGTGCCAGCAGCCGCGGGGGAGAAAACTACGAGCAGTACTTC	CASSRGGENYEQYF
TRBV7-2	TRBJ1-2	NA	TRBD1	TGTGCCAGCAGCTTGGGGACAGGAACTTTTGGCTACACCTTC	CASSLGTGTFGYTF
TRBV7-3	TRBJ1-5	NA	NA	TGTGCCAGCAGCTTAGGGGGGGTCGATCAGCCCCAGCATTTT	CASSLGGVDQPQHF
TRBV30	TRBJ2-2	few	TRBD2	TGTGCCTGGAGTGGACTAGCGGGAGGGTTCGCGAACACCGGGGAGCTGTTTTTT	CAWSGLAGGFANTGELFF
TRBV9	TRBJ1-4	NA	NA	TGTGCCAGCAGCCCACTCGGGCCCCAAGCGGATGAAAAACTGTTTTTT	CASSPLGPQADEKLFF
TRBV6-5	TRBJ2-3	NA	TRBD1	TGTGCCAGCAGGCGACAGGGACGTACAGATACGCAGTATTTT	CASRRQGRTDTQYF
TRBV7-2	TRBJ1-1	NA	NA	TGTGCCAGCAGCTTAAGGCTCCTGGGGGACGCTTTCTTT	CASSLRLLGDAFF
TRBV5-1	TRBJ1-6	NA	NA	TGCGCCAGCGCCCCTTCAATTAATAATTCACCCCTCCACTTT	CASAPSINNSPLHF
TRBV5-1	TRBJ1-5	NA	TRBD1	TGCGCCAGCAGCCAGACAGGGGGAGGCAATCAGCCCCAGCATTTT	CASSQTGGGNQPQHF
TRBV5-6	TRBJ1-4	NA	NA	TGTGCCAGCTTTCTCAACGGAGCAACTAATGAAAAACTGTTTTTT	CASFLNGATNEKLFF
TRBV14	TRBJ2-7	NA	NA	TGTGCCAGCAGCCAAGATAGGGGGACCCTCTACGAGCAGTACTTC	CASSQDRGTLYEQYF
TRBV23-1	TRBJ2-7	NA	NA	TGCGCCAGCAGTCCTACCGCAACCCCGGGCAACTACGAGCAGTACTTC	CASSPTATPGNYEQYF
TRBV11-2	TRBJ1-3	NA	NA	TGTGCCAGCAGCTTGATTCTGAGCTCTGGAAACACCATATATTTT	CASSLILSSGNTIYF
TRBV5-1	TRBJ2-5	once	NA	TGCGCCAGCAGCTTGGGCGGGTGGGAGACCCAGTACTTC	CASSLGGWETQYF
TRBV19	TRBJ2-5	NA	NA	TGTGCCAGTACCGGCGGCTTCTGGGAGACCCAGTACTTC	CASTGGFWETQYF
TRBV6-6	TRBJ2-4	NA	TRBD1	TGTGCCAGCAGTCCCGGGACAGGGGGTGCCAAAAACATTCAGTACTTC	CASSPGTGGAKNIQYF
TRBV6-1	TRBJ1-5	few	NA	TGTGCCAGCAGTGAACGAGGGGAGTCTCAGCCCCAGCATTTT	CASSERGESQPQHF
TRBV7-9	TRBJ1-4	NA	NA	TGTGCCAGCAGCTTAAAGACCGAAAAACTGTTTTTT	CASSLKTEKLFF
TRBV6-5	TRBJ2-7	NA	NA	TGTGCCAGCAGTTACAGCTGGACAGAGTCCTACGAGCAGTACTTC	CASSYSWTESYEQYF
TRBV7-2	TRBJ2-5	NA	NA	TGTGCCAGCAGCTTAGCTAGGACCCAGCCGGACTTC	CASSLARTQPDF
TRBV11-3	TRBJ1-1	NA	NA	TGTGCCAGCAGCCGGAAGACTGAAGCTTTCTTT	CASSRKTEAFF
TRBV10-3	TRBJ2-2	NA	NA	TGTGCCATCAGTGAGTCCCTAGAGAACACCGGGGAGCTGTTTTTT	CAISESLENTGELFF
TRBV11-3	TRBJ1-2	NA	NA	TGTGCCAGCAGCCCCGACAGCCTTAACTATGGCTACACCTTC	CASSPDSLNYGYTF
TRBV6-1	TRBJ2-7	NA	NA	TGTGCCAGCAGTGATTGGGGGGACTCCTACGAGCAGTACTTC	CASSDWGDSYEQYF
TRBV7-8	TRBJ1-1	NA	TRBD1	TGTGCCAGCAGCTTAGTGACAGGGGGCACTGAAGCTTTCTTT	CASSLVTGGTEAFF
TRBV7-9	TRBJ1-2	NA	NA	TGTGCCAGCAGCCCAGACAGTGAAATCTATGGCTACACCTTC	CASSPDSEIYGYTF
TRBV5-1	TRBJ2-3	NA	TRBD2	TGCGCCAGCAGCTTGGGCAGCGGGATGACAGATACGCAGTATTTT	CASSLGSGMTDTQYF